This T cell receptor beta chain was retrieved from a study of blood T cell repertoires in COVID-19. Study as a whole: The origin of the acute and convalescent COVID-19 samples was the United States, Italy and Spain.

Using immunoSEQ multiplex PCR, the repertoire was profiled, and TCRdb retains in-frame clones only, with some absent. This table has fewer than 300,000 clones, around 85% appearing once. Two negative PCRs, clearance, or symptom resolution had been documented for recovered Cohort 3 donors. The CDR3 runs 13 residues. Deletions cut 6 bases from V and 6 bases from J, with 13 bases between. Germline CDR1 reads SEHNR; CDR2 reads FQNEAQ (reference sequence). Sequenced: PBMCs or T cells enriched from blood (not recorded which). This TCR was sampled from a woman between 50 and 59 years old who had recovered from COVID-19. This chain uses TRBV7-9 with TRBJ2-3; no clear D gene. The CDR3 sequence: CASRPKNEDTQYF. The CDR3, as DNA: TGTGCCAGCAGGCCAAAAAATGAGGATACGCAGTATTTT.